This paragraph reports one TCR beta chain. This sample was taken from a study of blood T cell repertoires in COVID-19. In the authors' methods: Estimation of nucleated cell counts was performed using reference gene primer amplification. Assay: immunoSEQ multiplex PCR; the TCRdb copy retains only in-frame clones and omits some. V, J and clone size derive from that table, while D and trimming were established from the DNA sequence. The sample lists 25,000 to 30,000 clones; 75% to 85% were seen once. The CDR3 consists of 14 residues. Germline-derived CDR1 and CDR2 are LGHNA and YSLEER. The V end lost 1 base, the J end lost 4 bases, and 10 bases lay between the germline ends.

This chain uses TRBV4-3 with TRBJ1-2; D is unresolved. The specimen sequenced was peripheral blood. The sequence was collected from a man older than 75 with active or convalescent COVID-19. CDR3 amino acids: CASSQGGSSYGYTF. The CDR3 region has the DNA TGCGCCAGCAGCCAAGGTGGCAGTTCCTATGGCTACACCTTC.